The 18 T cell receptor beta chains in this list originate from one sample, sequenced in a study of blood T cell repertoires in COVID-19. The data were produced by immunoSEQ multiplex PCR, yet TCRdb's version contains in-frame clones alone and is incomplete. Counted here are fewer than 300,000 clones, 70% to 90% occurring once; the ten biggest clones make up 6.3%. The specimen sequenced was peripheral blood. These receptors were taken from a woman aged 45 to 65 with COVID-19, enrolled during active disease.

The CDR3 DNA is TGTGCCTGGAGTGAGGGGACAGGGGATGAAAAACTGTTTTTT. Amino acid sequence: CAWSEGTGDEKLFF. The genes are TRBV30 and TRBJ1-4; 10 nucleotides agree with TRBD1. Losses at the gene ends were 1 base for V and 6 bases for J; bases not matched to a gene: 2. The CDR3 has 14 residues. The germline V gene has CDR1 GTSNPN and CDR2 SVGIG (reference sequence).

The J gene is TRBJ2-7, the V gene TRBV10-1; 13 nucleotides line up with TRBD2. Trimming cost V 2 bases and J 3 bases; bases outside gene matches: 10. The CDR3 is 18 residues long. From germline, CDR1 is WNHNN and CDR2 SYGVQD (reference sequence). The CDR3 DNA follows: TGCGCCAGCAGTGAGACTAGCGGGAGGGCCGCGGGCAACTACGAGCAGTACTTC. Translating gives CASSETSGRAAGNYEQYF.

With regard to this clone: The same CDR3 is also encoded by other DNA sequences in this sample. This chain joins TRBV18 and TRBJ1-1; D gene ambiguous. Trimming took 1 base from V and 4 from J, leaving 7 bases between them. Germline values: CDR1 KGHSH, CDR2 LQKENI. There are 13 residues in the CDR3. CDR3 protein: CASSPLPGTEAFF. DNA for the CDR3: TGTGCCAGCTCACCACTGCCCGGCACTGAAGCTTTCTTT.

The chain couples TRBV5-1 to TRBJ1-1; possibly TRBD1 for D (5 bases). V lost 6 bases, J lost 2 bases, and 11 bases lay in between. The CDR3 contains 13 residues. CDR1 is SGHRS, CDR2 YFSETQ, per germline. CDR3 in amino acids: CASKAGSNTEAFF. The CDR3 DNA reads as TGCGCCAGCAAGGCAGGGTCAAACACTGAAGCTTTCTTT.

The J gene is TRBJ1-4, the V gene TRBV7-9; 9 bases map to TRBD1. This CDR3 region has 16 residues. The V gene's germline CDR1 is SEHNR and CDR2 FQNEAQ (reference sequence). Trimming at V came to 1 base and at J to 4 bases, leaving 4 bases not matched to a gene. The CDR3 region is CASSLGGTGSNEKLFF. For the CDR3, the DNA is TGTGCCAGCAGCTTAGGAGGGACAGGGAGTAATGAAAAACTGTTTTTT.

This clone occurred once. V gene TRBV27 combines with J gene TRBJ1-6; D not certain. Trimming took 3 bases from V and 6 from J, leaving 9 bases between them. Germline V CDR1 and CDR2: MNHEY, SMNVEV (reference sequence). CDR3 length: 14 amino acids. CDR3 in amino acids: CASSFGDSNSPLHF. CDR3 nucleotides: TGTGCCAGCAGTTTCGGAGATAGTAATTCACCCCTCCACTTT.

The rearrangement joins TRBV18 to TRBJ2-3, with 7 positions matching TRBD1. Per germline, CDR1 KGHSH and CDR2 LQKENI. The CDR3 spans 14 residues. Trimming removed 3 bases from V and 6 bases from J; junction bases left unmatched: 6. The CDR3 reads CASSPGTADDTQYF. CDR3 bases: TGTGCCAGCTCACCGGGGACAGCTGATGATACGCAGTATTTT. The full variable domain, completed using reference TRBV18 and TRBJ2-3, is NAGVMQNPRHLVRRRGQEARLRCSPMKGHSHVYWYRQLPEEGLKFMVYLQKENIIDESGMPKERFSAEFPKEGPSILRIQQVVRGDSAAYFCASSPGTADDTQYFGPGTRLTVL.

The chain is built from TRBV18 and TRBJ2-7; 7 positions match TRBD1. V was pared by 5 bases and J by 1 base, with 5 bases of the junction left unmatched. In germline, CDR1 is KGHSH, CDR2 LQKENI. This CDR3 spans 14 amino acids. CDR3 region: CASSTGTASYEQYF. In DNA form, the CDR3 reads TGTGCCAGCTCAACCGGGACAGCGTCCTACGAGCAGTACTTC. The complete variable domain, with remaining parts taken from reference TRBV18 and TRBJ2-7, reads NAGVMQNPRHLVRRRGQEARLRCSPMKGHSHVYWYRQLPEEGLKFMVYLQKENIIDESGMPKERFSAEFPKEGPSILRIQQVVRGDSAAYFCASSTGTASYEQYFGPGTRLTVT.

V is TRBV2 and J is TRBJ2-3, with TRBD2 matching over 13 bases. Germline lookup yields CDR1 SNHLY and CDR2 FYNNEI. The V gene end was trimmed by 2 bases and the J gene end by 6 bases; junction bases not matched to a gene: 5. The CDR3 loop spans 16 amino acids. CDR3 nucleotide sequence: TGTGCCAGCAGTGAATGGACTAGCGGGAGCGGTGATACGCAGTATTTT. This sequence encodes CASSEWTSGSGDTQYF.

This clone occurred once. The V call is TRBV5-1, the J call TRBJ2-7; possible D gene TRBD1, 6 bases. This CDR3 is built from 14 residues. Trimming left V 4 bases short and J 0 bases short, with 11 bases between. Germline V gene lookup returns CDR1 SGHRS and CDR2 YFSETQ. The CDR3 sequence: CASSPRDTSYEQYF. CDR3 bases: TGCGCCAGCAGCCCCCGGGACACCTCCTACGAGCAGTACTTC. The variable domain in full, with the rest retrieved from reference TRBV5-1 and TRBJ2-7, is KAGVTQTPRYLIKTRGQQVTLSCSPISGHRSVSWYQQTPGQGLQFLFEYFSETQRNKGNFPGRFSGRQFSNSRSEMNVSTLELGDSALYLCASSPRDTSYEQYFGPGTRLTVT.

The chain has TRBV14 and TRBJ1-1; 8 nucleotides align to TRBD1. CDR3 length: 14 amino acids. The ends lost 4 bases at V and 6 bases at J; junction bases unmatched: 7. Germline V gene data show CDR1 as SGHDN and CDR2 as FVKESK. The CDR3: CASSRWQGAAEAFF. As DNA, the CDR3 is TGTGCCAGCAGCCGGTGGCAGGGGGCGGCTGAAGCTTTCTTT.

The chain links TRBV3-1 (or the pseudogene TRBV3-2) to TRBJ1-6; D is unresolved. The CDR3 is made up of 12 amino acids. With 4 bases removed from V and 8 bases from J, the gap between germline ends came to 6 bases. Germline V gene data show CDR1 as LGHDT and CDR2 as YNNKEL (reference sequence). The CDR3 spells CASSPLDSPLHF. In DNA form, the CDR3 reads TGTGCCAGCAGCCCCCTCGATTCACCCCTCCACTTT.

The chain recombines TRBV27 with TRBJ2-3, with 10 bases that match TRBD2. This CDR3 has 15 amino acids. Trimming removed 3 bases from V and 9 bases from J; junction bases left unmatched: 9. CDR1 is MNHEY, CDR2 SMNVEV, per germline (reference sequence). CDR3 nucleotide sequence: TGTGCCAGCAGTTTCGTAGCGGGAGGCCTTAGGACGCAGTATTTT. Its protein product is CASSFVAGGLRTQYF.

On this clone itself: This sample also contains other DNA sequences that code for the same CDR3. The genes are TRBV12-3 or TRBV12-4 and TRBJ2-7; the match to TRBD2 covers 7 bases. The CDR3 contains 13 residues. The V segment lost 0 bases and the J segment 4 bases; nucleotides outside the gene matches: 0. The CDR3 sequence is CASSLAGGYEQYF. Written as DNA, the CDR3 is TGTGCCAGCAGTTTAGCGGGAGGGTACGAGCAGTACTTC.

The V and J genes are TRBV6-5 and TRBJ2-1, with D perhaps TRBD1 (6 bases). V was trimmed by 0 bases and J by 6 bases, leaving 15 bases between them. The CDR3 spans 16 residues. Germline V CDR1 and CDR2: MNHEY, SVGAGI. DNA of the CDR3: TGTGCCAGCAGTTACTCCCGACAGGCGGGTATCAATGAGCAGTTCTTC. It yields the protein CASSYSRQAGINEQFF.

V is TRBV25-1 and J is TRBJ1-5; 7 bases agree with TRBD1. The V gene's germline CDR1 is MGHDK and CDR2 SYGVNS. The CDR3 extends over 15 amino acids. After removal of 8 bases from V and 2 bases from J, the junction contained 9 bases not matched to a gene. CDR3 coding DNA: TGTGCCAGCCAGGGGGGCCTTCATGGCAATCAGCCCCAGCATTTT. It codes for CASQGGLHGNQPQHF.

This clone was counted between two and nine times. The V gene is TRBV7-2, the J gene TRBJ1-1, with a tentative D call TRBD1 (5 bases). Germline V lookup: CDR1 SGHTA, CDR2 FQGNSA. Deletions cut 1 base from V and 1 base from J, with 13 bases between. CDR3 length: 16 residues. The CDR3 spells CASSLESGLRNTEAFF. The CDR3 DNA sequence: TGTGCCAGCAGCTTAGAGTCGGGACTGAGGAACACTGAAGCTTTCTTT.

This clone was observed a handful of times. The CDR3 here is CAISEKGAQPQHF. DNA of the CDR3: TGTGCCATCAGTGAAAAGGGGGCCCAGCCCCAGCATTTT. The V and J genes are TRBV10-3 and TRBJ1-5, with 7 nucleotides matching TRBD1. Losses at the gene ends were 3 bases for V and 7 bases for J; bases not matched to a gene: 3. The germline CDR1 and CDR2 sequences are ENHRY and SYGVKD. The CDR3 contains 13 residues.